This TCR beta chain was captured by sequencing in a study of monozygotic twins with inflammatory bowel disease (dated by TCRdb to between 2019 and 2020). In the study overall: The full study comprised some 30 monozygotic twin pairs: nine German pairs (four IBD-concordant, five IBD-discordant) and 19 IBD-discordant Danish pairs. Disease-associated traits were sought mainly through comparisons between IBD patients and their genetically identical healthy co-twins within discordant pairs. Each individual had, on average, about 151 000 unique TCRalpha sequences and 181 000 unique TCRbeta sequences available for analysis.

The CDR3 holds 12 amino acids from the cysteine to the phenylalanine. Nucleotide data are not available. CDR1 is given as SGHTA and CDR2 as FQGTGA, both from the germline V gene. From each donor, an approximately 2.5 ml peripheral blood sample was drawn into PAXgene tubes and stored at -80 degrees C. Without T cell sorting, total RNA was isolated from whole blood using the PAXgene blood miRNA kit on an automated QIAcube. Peripheral blood from monozygotic twin pairs who were concordant or discordant for inflammatory bowel disease underwent deep TCRalpha and TCRbeta repertoire profiling using unique molecular barcoding. Smoking habits were recorded for all twin pairs, and each individual was classified as a current, former or never smoker. Points on this clonotype: What antigen it recognizes has not been identified.

Summary of the overall study and its limitations: Fewer clonotypes were shared with other individuals by IBD patients than by healthy twins, most markedly in patients showing signs of disease activity. A decrease in TCRbeta repertoire diversity, as measured by inverse Simpson index, was observed in IBD patients compared with their healthy co-twins. No difference in repertoire similarity was observed between concordant and discordant twins, possibly owing to limited statistical power. The results gave no support for a single strong signal or clonotype linked to IBD. Background noise and inter-individual variability may have been introduced into the repertoires by the differing immunosuppressive treatments among patients. The analysis was unable to tell different T cell subtypes apart.

Libraries were made using 5' RACE. Preparation of each TCR library used approximately 3,200 ng of total RNA. For each sample, cDNA synthesis with SMARTScribe reverse transcriptase was split into eight separate reactions. Unique molecular identifiers containing a 6-nucleotide sample barcode were introduced through template switching during cDNA synthesis. TCRalpha and TCRbeta cDNA was amplified by two nested PCRs of approximately 17 and 9 cycles, with bead purification after each PCR. Before amplification, cDNA was treated with uracil DNA-glycosylase and purified using the QIAquick PCR purification kit. The second PCR was the step at which Illumina TruSeq-compatible adapters and sample-specific barcodes were added. TapeStation and Qubit were used to check library quality and concentration, and roughly 4.8 ng of each library went into the pool. Sequencing of the pooled libraries was done on an Illumina HiSeq2500 single-index Rapid Run using custom sequencing primers and 2 x 100 bp reads. The authors processed their data as follows. PCR and sequencing errors were corrected by UMI-based consensus assembly using MiGEC version 1.2.6. V(D)J alignment, clonotype assembly and CDR3 extraction were performed with MiXCR version 2.1.1. Normalisation of gene usage, clonotype sharing and MAIT/NKT TCR abundance was achieved by analysing the top 1000, 10 000 and 20 000 clonotypes per sample. After downsampling to 27 000 UMIs, diversity was calculated as the inverse Simpson index using the vegan R package. Paired Mann-Whitney U tests on discordant twin pairs were used, with Benjamini-Hochberg multiple-testing correction. TCRdb reprocessed the reads, reporting each CDR3 protein sequence once and no DNA. None of the V and J calls come from the authors' own analysis; TCRdb made them. The sample's table covers some 300,000 distinct CDR3 sequences. In total, the top ten clones hold roughly 5.2% of the sample.

The sequenced material came from blood. The V and J segments used are TRBV7-3 and TRBJ2-2; the D call from TCRdb, TRBD1, cannot be confirmed without DNA. The source of this sequence is a human donor with ulcerative colitis or Crohn's disease, or a healthy co-twin of an affected twin (not recorded which). The CDR3 is CAQRGRAGELFF.